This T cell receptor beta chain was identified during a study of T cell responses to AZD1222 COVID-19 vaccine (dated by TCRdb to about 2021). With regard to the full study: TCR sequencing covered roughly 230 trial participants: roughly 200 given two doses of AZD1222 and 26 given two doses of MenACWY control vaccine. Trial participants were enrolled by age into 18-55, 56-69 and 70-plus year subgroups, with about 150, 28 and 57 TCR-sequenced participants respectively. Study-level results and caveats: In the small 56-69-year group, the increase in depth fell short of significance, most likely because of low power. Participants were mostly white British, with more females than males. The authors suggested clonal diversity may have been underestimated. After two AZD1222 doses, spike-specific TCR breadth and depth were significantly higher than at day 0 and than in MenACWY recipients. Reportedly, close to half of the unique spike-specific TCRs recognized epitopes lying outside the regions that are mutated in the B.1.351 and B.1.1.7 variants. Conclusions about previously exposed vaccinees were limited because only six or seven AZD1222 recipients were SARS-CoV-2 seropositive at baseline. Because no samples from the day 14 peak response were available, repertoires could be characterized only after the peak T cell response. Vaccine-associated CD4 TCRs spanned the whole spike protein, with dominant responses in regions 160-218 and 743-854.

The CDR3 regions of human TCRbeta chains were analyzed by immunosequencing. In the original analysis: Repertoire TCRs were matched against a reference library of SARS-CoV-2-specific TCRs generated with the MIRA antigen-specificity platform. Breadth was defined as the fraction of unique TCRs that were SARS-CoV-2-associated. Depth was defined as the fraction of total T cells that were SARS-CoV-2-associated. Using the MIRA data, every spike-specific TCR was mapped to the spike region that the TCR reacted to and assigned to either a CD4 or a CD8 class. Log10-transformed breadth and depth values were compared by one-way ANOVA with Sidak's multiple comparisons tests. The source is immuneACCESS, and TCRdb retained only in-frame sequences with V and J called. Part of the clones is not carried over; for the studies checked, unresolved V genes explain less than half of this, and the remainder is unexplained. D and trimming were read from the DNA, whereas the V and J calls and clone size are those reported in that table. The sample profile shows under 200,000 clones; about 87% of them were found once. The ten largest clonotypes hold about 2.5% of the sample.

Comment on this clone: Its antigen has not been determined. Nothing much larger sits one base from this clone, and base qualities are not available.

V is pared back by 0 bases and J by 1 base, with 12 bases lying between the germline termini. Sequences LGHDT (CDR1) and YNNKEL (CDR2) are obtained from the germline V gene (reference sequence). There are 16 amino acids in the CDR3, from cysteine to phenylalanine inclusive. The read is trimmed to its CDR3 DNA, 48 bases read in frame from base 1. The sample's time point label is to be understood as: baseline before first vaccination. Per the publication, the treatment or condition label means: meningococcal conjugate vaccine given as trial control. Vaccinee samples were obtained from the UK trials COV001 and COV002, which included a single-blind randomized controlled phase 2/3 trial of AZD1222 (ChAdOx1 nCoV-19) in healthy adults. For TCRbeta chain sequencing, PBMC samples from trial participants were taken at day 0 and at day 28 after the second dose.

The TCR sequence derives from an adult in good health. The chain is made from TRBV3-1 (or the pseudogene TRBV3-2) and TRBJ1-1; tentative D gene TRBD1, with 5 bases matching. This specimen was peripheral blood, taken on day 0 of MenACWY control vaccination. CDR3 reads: CASSQEAYRPNTEAFF. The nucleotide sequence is TGTGCCAGCAGCCAAGAAGCATACAGGCCGAACACTGAAGCTTTCTTT.